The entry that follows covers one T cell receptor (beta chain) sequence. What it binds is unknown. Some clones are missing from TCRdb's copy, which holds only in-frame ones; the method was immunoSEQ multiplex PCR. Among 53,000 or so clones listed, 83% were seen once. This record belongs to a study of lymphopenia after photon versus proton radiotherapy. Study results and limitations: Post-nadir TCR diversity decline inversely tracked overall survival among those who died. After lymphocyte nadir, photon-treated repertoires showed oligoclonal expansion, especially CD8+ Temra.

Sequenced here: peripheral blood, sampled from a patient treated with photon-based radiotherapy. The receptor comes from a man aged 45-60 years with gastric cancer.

This chain's CDR3 is CASSAGQGGFTGELFF. CDR3 bases: TGTGCCAGCAGTGCGGGGCAGGGCGGCTTCACCGGGGAGCTGTTTTTT. This chain joins TRBV6-1 and TRBJ2-2, with D perhaps matching TRBD1 or TRBD2 (5 bases each). CDR3 size: 16 residues. Trimming removed 4 bases at V and 4 bases at J, with 16 bases between. Germline CDR1 MNHNS, CDR2 SASEGT.